The next 26 T cell receptor beta chains were all read from a single sample in a study of shared clonotypes between healthy human individuals. Profiled with immunoSEQ multiplex PCR; TCRdb holds only in-frame clones, not every one. The sample holds roughly 2.5 million clones, around nine tenths seen once. Sequencing was performed on naive CD4+ T cells sorted from blood. Subset of the sample: CD45RA+ positively selected. These receptors originate from a man younger than 30 in good health.

V usage is TRBV6-5 and J usage is TRBJ2-2; 10 bases line up with TRBD2. J gave up 4 bases and V 2 bases, and 4 bases lay outside the gene matches. The CDR3 is made up of 16 amino acids. CDR1 and CDR2 from the germline V gene are MNHEY and SVGAGI. This CDR3 reads CASSYRTSGSTGELFF. In DNA, the CDR3 is TGTGCCAGCAGTTACCGGACTAGCGGTAGCACCGGGGAGCTGTTTTTT.

The V call is TRBV29-1, the J call TRBJ2-1; 7 bases align to TRBD1. The CDR3 runs 14 residues. The germline V gene encodes CDR1 SQVTM and CDR2 ANQGSEA. After removal of 7 bases from V and 2 bases from J, the junction contained 8 bases not matched to a gene. The CDR3 here is CSGTTGTAYNEQFF. The CDR3 DNA follows: TGCAGCGGGACGACAGGGACAGCCTACAATGAGCAGTTCTTC.

The V gene is TRBV29-1, the J gene TRBJ2-5; TRBD1 or TRBD2 may be the D gene (5 bases each). This CDR3 contains 13 residues. V was cut by 4 bases and J by 4 bases, with 13 bases left in between. Germline V gene data show CDR1 as SQVTM and CDR2 as ANQGSEA. CDR3 protein: CSVGRIGGETQYF. The CDR3 nucleotides read TGCAGCGTTGGTAGGATTGGGGGAGAGACCCAGTACTTC.

In its sample, this clone was seen once. This chain uses TRBV7-2 with TRBJ2-5, with D maybe TRBD1 (7 bases). The CDR3 covers 14 residues. Trimming shortened V by 5 bases and J by 3 bases, and 13 bases separated the two germline ends. The germline gives CDR1 SGHTA, CDR2 FQGNSA. CDR3 bases: TGTGCCAGCAGCCTTCTCAGGGGGGAAGAGACCCAGTACTTC. The encoded protein is CASSLLRGEETQYF. Full variable domain (outside the CDR3, taken from reference TRBV7-2 and TRBJ2-5): GAGVSQSPSNKVTEKGKDVELRCDPISGHTALYWYRQSLGQGLEFLIYFQGNSAPDKSGLPSDRFSAERTGGSVSTLTIQRTQQEDSAVYLCASSLLRGEETQYFGPGTRLLVL.

The chain is built from TRBV10-3 and TRBJ1-3; D remains ambiguous. V was clipped by 4 bases and J by 2 bases, with 9 bases between them. From germline, CDR1 is ENHRY and CDR2 SYGVKD. The CDR3 length is 14 residues. The CDR3 DNA is TGTGCCATCAGTGGGGATGAAGCTGGAAACACCATATATTTT. Its protein is CAISGDEAGNTIYF.

The J gene is TRBJ1-1, the V gene TRBV4-1; no firm D call. The CDR3 extends over 16 amino acids. Trimming pared 1 base from V and 2 bases from J, leaving 14 bases between. Germline CDR1 reads MGHRA; CDR2 reads YSYEKL. For the CDR3, the DNA is TGCGCCAGCAGCCAAGGGGCCGGGAGATTCAACACTGAAGCTTTCTTT. Protein sequence: CASSQGAGRFNTEAFF.

The genes are TRBV6-6 and TRBJ2-3; tentative D call: TRBD2 (5 bases). The CDR3 sequence is 14 residues long. V was cut by 6 bases and J by 0 bases, with 10 bases left in between. Looked up from germline, CDR1 is MNHNY and CDR2 is SVGAGI (reference sequence). The CDR3 spells CASSRTASTDTQYF. In nucleotides, the CDR3 is TGTGCCAGCAGCCGGACTGCTAGCACAGATACGCAGTATTTT.

CDR3 in amino acids: CASSPGGTVRGFYGYTF. CDR3 sequence (DNA): TGCGCCAGCAGCCCTGGAGGCACGGTCAGGGGGTTCTATGGCTACACCTTC. This sequence joins TRBV4-1 and TRBJ1-2, with 7 nucleotides matching TRBD1. CDR1 and CDR2 (germline): MGHRA, YSYEKL. The ends lost 4 bases at V and 4 bases at J; junction bases unmatched: 15. There are 17 residues in the CDR3.

The genes are TRBV28 and TRBJ2-3; possible D gene TRBD2, 5 bases. The CDR3 spans 14 residues. Looked up from germline, CDR1 is MDHEN and CDR2 is SYDVKM. The V and J ends lost 3 bases and 2 bases respectively, with 9 bases between them. The CDR3 region has the DNA TGTGCCAGCAGTTTGCCCGGACTCACAGATACGCAGTATTTT. Its protein is CASSLPGLTDTQYF.

The chain couples TRBV18 to TRBJ2-2; D unresolved. The CDR3 has 13 residues. The germline V and J ends were trimmed by 5 bases and 0 bases, with 4 bases remaining between them. Germline V gives CDR1 KGHSH, CDR2 LQKENI. The CDR3 DNA sequence: TGTGCCAGCTCAAATGCGAACACCGGGGAGCTGTTTTTT. Translating it yields CASSNANTGELFF.

The rearrangement uses TRBV10-3 and TRBJ1-3, with unresolved D. Trimming pared 3 bases from V and 7 bases from J, leaving 16 bases between. The CDR3 extends over 15 amino acids. Germline assignment: CDR1 ENHRY and CDR2 SYGVKD. The CDR3: CAISDPEGQENTIYF. The CDR3 DNA follows: TGTGCCATCAGTGACCCAGAAGGGCAGGAGAACACCATATATTTT.

The rearrangement joins TRBV12-5 to TRBJ2-1; 12 bases fit TRBD2. The ends lost 5 bases at V and 5 bases at J; junction bases unmatched: 13. Germline V CDR1 and CDR2: LGHNT, FRNRAP. The CDR3 spans 18 residues. CDR3 protein: CASGVPLGLAGFNNEQFF. CDR3 DNA sequence: TGTGCTAGTGGTGTTCCCTTAGGACTAGCGGGGTTTAACAATGAGCAGTTCTTC. Supplemented by reference TRBV12-5 and TRBJ2-1, the full variable domain reads DARVTQTPRHKVTEMGQEVTMRCQPILGHNTVFWYRQTMMQGLELLAYFRNRAPLDDSGMPKDRFSAEMPDATLATLKIQPSEPRDSAVYFCASGVPLGLAGFNNEQFFGPGTRLTVL.

CDR3 in DNA: TGCGCCAGCAGCTCACCCCTAGGGTCAGAGACCCAGTACTTC. It codes for CASSSPLGSETQYF. J is TRBJ2-5 and V is TRBV5-1; D call uncertain. The germline V gene has CDR1 SGHRS and CDR2 YFSETQ. The CDR3 has 14 amino acids. Trimming pared 3 bases from V and 4 bases from J, leaving 13 bases between.

V gene TRBV6-6 combines with J gene TRBJ1-5; D is unclear. Germline V lookup: CDR1 MNHNY, CDR2 SVGAGI (reference sequence). The CDR3 sequence is 15 residues long. V lost 2 bases to trimming and J lost 6 bases, with 14 bases between them. As DNA, the CDR3 is TGTGCCAGCAGTTACATCACGGGGAGTAGTCAGCCCCAGCATTTT. Translating gives CASSYITGSSQPQHF.

The chain employs TRBV7-9 and TRBJ1-4; TRBD1 matches 7 bases. The V gene end was trimmed by 5 bases and the J gene end by 6 bases; junction bases not matched to a gene: 6. Germline values: CDR1 SEHNR, CDR2 FQNEAQ (reference sequence). The CDR3 has 14 amino acids. The CDR3 nucleotides are TGTGCCAGCAGCCCTCAGGGGGATGATGAAAAACTGTTTTTT. Amino acid sequence: CASSPQGDDEKLFF.

V and J are TRBV7-2 and TRBJ2-7, with 10 nucleotides matching TRBD2. V shed 5 bases, J shed 3 bases, and the junction held 7 bases outside the gene matches. Germline lookup yields CDR1 SGHTA and CDR2 FQGNSA. CDR3 length: 15 amino acids. The CDR3 DNA reads TGTGCCAGCAGCCGGACTAGCGGAGACCACTACGAGCAGTACTTC. Its translation is CASSRTSGDHYEQYF.

The chain couples TRBV6-6 to TRBJ2-5; D call uncertain. The V gene's germline CDR1 is MNHNY and CDR2 SVGAGI (reference sequence). V dropped 6 bases and J dropped 5 bases, with 13 bases sitting between them. The CDR3 totals 13 residues. The chain's CDR3 is CASRLGPGETQYF. In DNA form, the CDR3 reads TGTGCCAGCAGGCTAGGCCCCGGGGAGACCCAGTACTTC.

The chain uses TRBV5-1 and TRBJ1-3, with D unclear. V was cut by 5 bases and J by 0 bases, with 15 bases left in between. Germline lookup yields CDR1 SGHRS and CDR2 YFSETQ. This CDR3 has 16 residues. The CDR3 reads CASSIESLSSGNTIYF. In DNA form, the CDR3 reads TGCGCCAGCAGTATTGAGTCTCTGAGCTCTGGAAACACCATATATTTT.

V is TRBV5-5 and J is TRBJ1-4; TRBD1 agrees at 7 bases. The CDR3 length is 14 residues. Trimming cost V 2 bases and J 5 bases; bases outside gene matches: 3. Germline CDR1 is SGHKS and CDR2 is YYEKEE (reference sequence). The CDR3 coding sequence is TGTGCCAGCAGCTTAGGGGGCCCGAATGAAAAACTGTTTTTT. Amino acid sequence: CASSLGGPNEKLFF.

This chain uses TRBV14 with TRBJ1-2; D is perhaps TRBD1 (6 bases). The CDR3 runs to 15 residues. Deletions cut 0 bases from V and 7 bases from J, with 15 bases between. CDR1 is SGHDN, CDR2 FVKESK, per germline. The CDR3 protein is CASSQDRGRGTGYTF. CDR3 nucleotide sequence: TGTGCCAGCAGCCAAGATCGGGGCAGGGGTACTGGCTACACCTTC.

The J gene is TRBJ2-7, the V gene TRBV7-8; weak D call: TRBD1 (5 bases). V shed 5 bases and J shed 2 bases, with 10 bases lying between them. The CDR3 is 13 residues long. From germline, CDR1 is SGHVS and CDR2 FQNEAQ. The DNA for the CDR3 is TGTGCCAGCAGCCGTGACAGCGCCTACGAGCAGTACTTC. It specifies CASSRDSAYEQYF.

The chain links TRBV7-2 to TRBJ2-6; D unresolved. The CDR3 is 15 amino acids. V gave up 2 bases and J gave up 2 bases, with 7 bases separating them. The germline V gene has CDR1 SGHTA and CDR2 FQGNSA. CDR3 loop: CASSLPVTGANVLTF. The CDR3 DNA reads as TGTGCCAGCAGCTTACCGGTAACTGGGGCCAACGTCCTGACTTTC.

The V and J genes are TRBV27 and TRBJ1-2; tentative D call: TRBD1 (5 bases). The CDR3 length is 15 residues. The germline V and J ends were trimmed by 2 bases and 4 bases, with 14 bases remaining between them. Germline values: CDR1 MNHEY, CDR2 SMNVEV (reference sequence). The CDR3: CASSLNRQGFYGYTF. The CDR3 bases are TGTGCCAGCAGTTTAAATCGGCAGGGATTCTATGGCTACACCTTC.

V usage is TRBV10-1 and J usage is TRBJ2-3; 11 positions agree with TRBD2. The CDR3 is made up of 17 amino acids. Germline values: CDR1 WNHNN, CDR2 SYGVQD (reference sequence). J lost 2 bases, V lost 1 base, and 5 bases had no gene match. CDR3 bases: TGCGCCAGCAGTGAGTTTAGCGGGAGGGCGAACACAGATACGCAGTATTTT. This translates into CASSEFSGRANTDTQYF.

This chain uses TRBV4-1 with TRBJ2-7, with a tentative D call TRBD1 (5 bases). Germline CDR1 MGHRA, CDR2 YSYEKL. The CDR3 contains 17 residues. V was pared by 1 base and J by 0 bases, with 16 bases between. The CDR3 DNA reads TGCGCCAGCAGCCAAGTCGGATTCGGCAGGGCCTCCTACGAGCAGTACTTC. Translating gives CASSQVGFGRASYEQYF.

V usage is TRBV10-3 and J usage is TRBJ1-6; TRBD1 might be the D (6 bases). The germline V gene has CDR1 ENHRY and CDR2 SYGVKD. Trimming took 4 bases from V and 7 from J, leaving 14 bases between them. CDR3 length: 15 residues. The CDR3 reads CAISVKGELNSPLHF. The CDR3 DNA sequence: TGTGCCATCAGTGTAAAGGGGGAATTGAATTCACCCCTCCACTTT.